The T cell receptor beta chain under discussion was sequenced for a study of blood T cell repertoires in COVID-19. Some clones are missing from TCRdb's copy, which holds only in-frame ones; the method was immunoSEQ multiplex PCR. The repertoire holds under 60,000 clones, with around 79% as singletons. Trimming cost V 5 bases and J 12 bases, with 14 bases left between them. Germline CDR1 reads SEHNR; CDR2 reads FQNEAQ (reference sequence). The CDR3 runs 13 residues. V and J are TRBV7-9 and TRBJ1-6; D gene uncertain. The specimen was peripheral blood. The sequence derives from a man between 65 and 79 years old with acute or convalescent COVID-19. The CDR3 nucleotides read TGTGCCAGCAGCCCCCGGGTTGACGGACCCCTCCACTTT. Translated, it gives CASSPRVDGPLHF.